The 13 T cell receptor beta chains below were found in one sample sequenced in a study of cytomegalovirus exposure and HLA in healthy donors (dated by TCRdb to 2015 to 2018). The method was the immunoSEQ multiplex PCR assay. The multiplex PCR relied on a mix of 60 forward primers for TCR Vbeta segments and 13 reverse primers for TCR Jbeta segments. As stored in TCRdb, this immuneACCESS dataset retains in-frame rearrangements with V and J assigned. A fraction of the clones does not appear; measured against another copy, unresolved V genes explain less than half of the discrepancy, and the remainder lacks a known reason. The sample includes approximately 84,000 clones, with 70% to 85% observed a single time. The ten largest account for over 7.5% of the sample. The source material was PBMCs. The origin of the receptors is a man aged 40-55 years in good health and CMV-seropositive.

This clone turned up a few times. CDR3 in amino acids: CATPDTALLYSNQPQHF. The CDR3 DNA is TGTGCCACCCCGGACACCGCTTTACTATATAGCAATCAGCCCCAGCATTTT. The chain is built from TRBV21-1 and TRBJ1-5; the tabulated D call, TRBD1, remains unverified against the DNA. TRBV21-1 is described as a pseudogene. The CDR3 loop spans 17 amino acids.

This clone was detected a few times. J is TRBJ2-3 and V is TRBV6-1; 8 bases map to TRBD1. Germline V gene sequence: CDR1 MNHNS, CDR2 SASEGT. The CDR3 extends over 14 amino acids. V shed 1 base and J 6 bases; nucleotides not matched to a gene: 3. Written as DNA, the CDR3 is TGTGCCAGCAGTGAAGTACAGGGGGTGGATACGCAGTATTTT. Protein: CASSEVQGVDTQYF.

There are a few counts of this clone. V and J are TRBV7-9 and TRBJ1-4; the D gene is possibly TRBD1 (6 bases). V was trimmed by 8 bases and J by 5 bases, leaving 15 bases between them. Germline V gene sequence: CDR1 SEHNR, CDR2 FQNEAQ (reference sequence). The CDR3 totals 14 residues. CDR3: CASAHGQLNEKLFF. The CDR3 coding sequence is TGTGCCAGCGCCCATGGACAGTTAAATGAAAAACTGTTTTTT.

This clone appeared once. This chain joins TRBV28 and TRBJ2-2; 9 bases match TRBD1. Germline V gene sequence: CDR1 MDHEN, CDR2 SYDVKM. The CDR3 runs 15 residues. The V and J ends lost 5 bases and 7 bases, in that order; junction bases with no gene match: 8. CDR3: CASSPGTGNNGELFF. The CDR3 coding sequence is TGTGCCAGCAGTCCCGGGACAGGGAATAACGGGGAGCTGTTTTTT.

V is TRBV7-8 and J is TRBJ2-5, with D uncertain. Per the germline V gene, CDR1 is SGHVS and CDR2 is FQNEAQ. With 3 bases removed from V and 5 bases from J, the gap between germline ends came to 4 bases. This CDR3 comprises 11 residues. Written as DNA, the CDR3 is TGTGCCAGCAGCTTCCGGGAGACCCAGTACTTC. Translating it yields CASSFRETQYF.

V and J are TRBV10-1 and TRBJ2-7, with D perhaps matching TRBD1 (6 bases). This CDR3 has 14 residues. The germline V gene encodes CDR1 WNHNN and CDR2 SYGVQD (reference sequence). Trimming stripped 5 bases from V and 4 bases from J, with 15 bases between. In DNA form, the CDR3 reads TGCGCCAGCAGTCCCGGGACAACAACTTACGAGCAGTACTTC. Translated: CASSPGTTTYEQYF.

This clone was detected only once. The V gene is TRBV5-1, the J gene TRBJ2-5, with a possible D match to TRBD1 (6 bases). Germline CDR1 is SGHRS and CDR2 is YFSETQ. V was clipped by 1 base and J by 3 bases, with 10 bases between them. The CDR3 has 14 residues. CDR3 DNA: TGCGCCAGCAGCTTGCAGGACAGAGAAGAGACCCAGTACTTC. Its translation: CASSLQDREETQYF.

This clone was seen a few times. V and J are TRBV9 and TRBJ1-4; D is perhaps TRBD1 (6 bases). The CDR3 spans 17 residues. The germline V and J ends were trimmed by 4 bases and 7 bases, with 23 bases remaining between them. CDR1 and CDR2 (germline): SGDLS, YYNGEE. The CDR3 sequence is CASSSPSAGGFGEKLFF. The CDR3 DNA reads TGTGCCAGCAGCTCTCCCTCGGCGGGGGGCTTCGGTGAAAAACTGTTTTTT.

This clone occurred a few times. J is TRBJ1-6 and V is TRBV7-2, with 9 positions matching TRBD1. Trimming took 3 bases from V and 4 from J; bases not matched to a gene: 4. This CDR3 contains 16 residues. Germline V CDR1 and CDR2: SGHTA, FQGNSA. CDR3 DNA sequence: TGTGCCAGCAGCTTTACTGGACAGGGGTATAATTCACCCCTCCACTTT. It yields the protein CASSFTGQGYNSPLHF.

CDR3 nucleotides: TGTGCCAGCAGCCCGGGACTAAAAGAGACCCAGTACTTC. Its translation: CASSPGLKETQYF. The chain joins TRBV13 to TRBJ2-5; 7 positions match TRBD2. The CDR3 runs 13 residues. Looked up from germline, CDR1 is PRHDT and CDR2 is FYEKMQ (reference sequence). The trim removed 5 bases at V and 3 bases at J, leaving 3 bases unmatched.

The sample holds a few counts of this clone. The chain has TRBV5-4 and TRBJ1-2; no firm D call. The V end lost 0 bases, the J end lost 3 bases, and 9 bases lay between the germline ends. The CDR3 is 14 amino acids. Germline values: CDR1 SGHNT, CDR2 YYREEE (reference sequence). CDR3 residues: CASSLDSVDYGYTF. Here the CDR3 DNA reads TGTGCCAGCAGCTTGGATTCAGTGGACTATGGCTACACCTTC.

The rearrangement links TRBV15 to TRBJ2-7; D perhaps matches TRBD2 (6 bases). The CDR3 covers 15 residues. V lost 5 bases and J lost 0, with 14 bases in between. In germline, CDR1 is LNHNV, CDR2 YYDKDF (reference sequence). In DNA form, the CDR3 reads TGTGCCACCAGCGTCAACCGGGAGAGCTCCTACGAGCAGTACTTC. It codes for CATSVNRESSYEQYF.

This chain joins TRBV5-5 and TRBJ1-6, with D unresolved. Trimming removed 0 bases from V and 0 bases from J, with 7 bases in between. The germline CDR1 and CDR2 sequences are SGHKS and YYEKEE (reference sequence). The CDR3 consists of 16 residues. For the CDR3, the DNA is TGTGCCAGCAGCTTGGGGAGGAGCTCCTATAATTCACCCCTCCACTTT. Protein sequence: CASSLGRSSYNSPLHF.